The rows below give T cell receptor beta chains drawn from one sample of a study of post-analysis software for immune sequencing data. One entry per CDR3 protein results from TCRdb running MiXCR on the PCR reads. The table has about 820,000 distinct CDR3 sequences, roughly 50% seen once. Sequencing input: blood. All receptors come from a girl aged 10 to 17 with multiple sclerosis. The CDR3 runs from the conserved cysteine through the conserved F or W. D genes are given only for firm matches. Where a row states a size, it is once, few, many or the class of an expanded clone; other rows omit it.

size: .; V: TRBV5-1; D: .; J: TRBJ2-7; CDR3: CASSQTGTIIYEQYF; DNA: TGCGCCAGCAGCCAAACCGGGACGATAATCTACGAGCAGTACTTC
size: few; V: TRBV12-3/TRBV12-4; D: .; J: TRBJ2-7; CDR3: CASSYGTYEQYF; DNA: TGTGCCAGCAGTTATGGCACCTACGAGCAGTACTTC
size: few; V: TRBV7-2; D: .; J: TRBJ2-5; CDR3: CASSLAWDIFQETQYF; DNA: TGTGCCAGCAGCTTAGCCTGGGACATCTTCCAAGAGACCCAGTACTTC
size: few; V: TRBV5-1; D: .; J: TRBJ2-3; CDR3: CASSWNPFTDTQYF; DNA: TGCGCCAGCAGCTGGAACCCTTTCACAGATACGCAGTATTTT
size: .; V: TRBV15; D: TRBD1; J: TRBJ2-7; CDR3: CATSRDPGQGLPYEQYF; DNA: TGTGCCACCAGCAGAGATCCGGGACAGGGTCTTCCCTACGAGCAGTACTTC
size: .; V: TRBV5-6; D: .; J: TRBJ2-4; CDR3: CASSLFSASRGSKNIQYF; DNA: TGTGCCAGCAGCTTGTTTTCGGCTAGCAGGGGTTCCAAAAACATTCAGTACTTC
size: .; V: TRBV29-1; D: .; J: TRBJ2-1; CDR3: CSVVGVIYNEQFF; DNA: TGCAGCGTTGTTGGTGTGATCTACAATGAGCAGTTCTTC
size: .; V: TRBV14; D: .; J: TRBJ1-1; CDR3: CASSQDRTRENTEAFF; DNA: TGTGCCAGCAGCCAAGATAGAACCAGGGAGAACACTGAAGCTTTCTTT
size: few; V: TRBV6-1; D: TRBD2; J: TRBJ2-7; CDR3: CASSHPSGSSYEQYF; DNA: TGTGCCAGCAGTCACCCTAGCGGGAGCTCCTACGAGCAGTACTTC
size: .; V: TRBV29-1; D: .; J: TRBJ2-7; CDR3: CSAVEQYF; DNA: TGCAGCGCGGTCGAGCAGTACTTC
size: .; V: TRBV12-3/TRBV12-4; D: .; J: TRBJ2-5; CDR3: CASSRIAAETQYF; DNA: TGTGCCAGCAGCCGGATAGCGGCAGAGACCCAGTACTTC
size: .; V: TRBV6-1; D: .; J: TRBJ2-7; CDR3: CASTTTGHYEQYF; DNA: TGTGCCAGCACCACCACAGGGCACTACGAGCAGTACTTC
size: .; V: TRBV20-1; D: TRBD2; J: TRBJ2-3; CDR3: CSARGLAGNTDTQYF; DNA: TGCAGTGCTAGGGGACTAGCGGGGAACACAGATACGCAGTATTTT
size: .; V: TRBV29-1; D: .; J: TRBJ1-2; CDR3: CSVETGRTFYGYTF; DNA: TGCAGCGTTGAAACCGGACGGACTTTCTATGGCTACACCTTC